Here is one T cell receptor (beta chain) with its context. This clonotype showed up just a few times. Its antigen target is currently unknown. Within one base of it there is no much larger clone, and no base qualities were kept. Libraries were built with 5' RACE. TCRdb names Illumina HiSeq 2500 as the instrument used. A second PCR of about 6 to 11 cycles was performed with a sample-barcoded 5' primer and a J-beta primer mix. Each TCR beta cDNA molecule received a unique molecular identifier from a template-switch 5' adaptor carrying 12 random nucleotides. Each sample yielded at least 2.5 million CDR3-containing paired-end reads. All of the RNA was converted into first-strand cDNA using the Mint cDNA synthesis kit, with a TRBC-specific oligonucleotide serving as the primer. After uracil-DNA glycosylase treatment, a first 18-cycle PCR used universal primers M1SS and BC2_uni_R on all cDNA. Turning to the authors' computational methods: Each sample was normalized by randomly selecting 1 million high-quality reads, each carrying a distinct molecular identifier. Reads with shared molecular identifiers were discarded instead of being binned into consensus sequences. CDR3 identification, clonotype clustering and error correction used MiTCR with a Q25 quality threshold and the strictest error-elimination algorithm. Lower-bound total TCR beta diversity was estimated with a nonparametric unseen species model using Euler transformation. TCRdb redid the processing of the public reads, applying fastp at Q25 and MiXCR, and retained in-frame beta chains. Identical CDR3 protein sequences are pooled into one entry, listed with their most common genes and DNA. The V and J calls were not made by the authors but by TCRdb's processing. Within this sample are under 2,000,000 distinct CDR3 sequences, with roughly 49% of them counted one time only. Jointly, the top ten make up 2.1% of the sample.

The CDR3 starts with the cysteine, ends with the phenylalanine, and has 13 residues. Of all the DNA, just the CDR3 is kept, 39 bases in frame from base 1. The germline V gene encodes CDR1 DFQATT and CDR2 SNEGSKA (reference sequence). Trimming takes 1 base from V and 4 bases from J, and the germline ends sit 8 bases apart. This record belongs to a study of blood T cells in healthy people across ages (dated by TCRdb to 2014 to 2015). Notes on the research overall: In model experiments, template switching captured about one uniquely barcoded TCR beta cDNA molecule for every two T cells. The study analyzed two additional independent replicas of 1 million unique cDNA reads from the same blood draw for two donors, one aged 18 to 29 and one aged 80 or older. Donors of different ages were randomly distributed across sequencing lanes to avoid experimental bias. Donors were grouped into four age groups: young (average roughly 17 years), middle-aged (around 39), aged (about 59) and long-lived (just over 80). Using deep sequencing normalized with unique cDNA molecular identifiers, the study measured how TCR beta repertoire diversity changes with age.

Systemically healthy Caucasian individuals from Russia, around 38 in total and aged roughly 6 to 90 years, were included as donors. Approximately 10 milliliters of peripheral blood were collected from each donor into EDTA-treated Vacutainer tubes. PBMCs were isolated by Ficoll-Paque density-gradient centrifugation, with at least 7 million obtained per sample. Trizol reagent was used to extract total RNA from PBMCs, with at least 5.5 micrograms per sample. For every donor, an aliquot of PBMCs went through flow cytometry to measure the percentages of naive CD45RAhigh/CD27high T cells. The paper as a whole reports these results and caveats: As age increased, observed TCR beta diversity per million T cells dropped in a roughly linear way, and a significant reduction was already evident by age 40. Compared with the aged group, the long-lived group had more naive CD4+ T cells, fewer expanded clones and increased TCR diversity, suggesting age selection. There was a strong correlation between observed TCR beta diversity and the percentage of naive T cells measured by flow cytometry. Since profiling was done on bulk unsorted PBMCs, naive and antigen-experienced compartments could not be conclusively compared. Total diversity estimates from one million sequenced T cells were considered lower bounds and underestimates. Donor CMV infection status was unknown, potentially confounding age-related changes in expanded clonotypes.

This TCR derives from a woman aged 40 to 49 in good health. Sequenced input: blood. The rearranged segments are TRBV20-1 and TRBJ2-1, with no confidently assigned D gene. The nucleotides are TGCAGTGCTAGAGCTCTACGGTACAATGAGCAGTTCTTC. Translated, it gives CSARALRYNEQFF.